These 23 T cell receptor beta chains share one sample of origin, sequenced in a study of a mutant IDH1 vaccine in newly diagnosed glioma. Their specific antigens are unknown. The time point: week 23, last vaccination. Every vaccine dose comprised 300 ug of mutant IDH1 20-mer peptide plus topical imiquimod. The method was immunoSEQ multiplex PCR; TCRdb's version includes in-frame clones alone and lacks a portion of them. Found here are fewer than 45,000 clones, about 75% of them singletons; the top ten hold about 5%. The sequencing used PBMCs, collected from a glioma patient whose treatment included an IDH1 peptide vaccine. The receptors were gathered from a man in his fifties with glioma.

The chain is built from TRBV20-1 and TRBJ2-1; no reliable D call. With 4 bases removed from V and 7 bases from J, the gap between germline ends came to 5 bases. In germline, CDR1 is DFQATT, CDR2 SNEGSKA (reference sequence). This CDR3 is 10 amino acids long. In nucleotides, the CDR3 is TGCAGTGCTAAGGTTAATGAGCAGTTCTTC. It translates to CSAKVNEQFF.

The chain joins TRBV25-1 to TRBJ1-3, with TRBD1 as a possible D gene (6 bases). V dropped 1 base and J dropped 2 bases, with 9 bases sitting between them. The CDR3 totals 15 residues. Per the germline V gene, CDR1 is MGHDK and CDR2 is SYGVNS. The CDR3 coding sequence is TGTGCCAGCAGTGAATTGGGGGCCACTGGAAACACCATATATTTT. Residues: CASSELGATGNTIYF.

The chain couples TRBV19 to TRBJ1-2, with D perhaps TRBD1 (5 bases). CDR3 size: 12 residues. The V end lost 7 bases, the J end lost 8 bases, and 14 bases lay between the germline ends. Germline loops: CDR1 LNHDA, CDR2 SQIVND (reference sequence). The CDR3 sequence is CASTSGGKGYTF. Written as DNA, the CDR3 is TGTGCCAGTACCTCGGGGGGGAAGGGCTACACCTTC.

This chain joins TRBV4-3 and TRBJ2-7, with D possibly matching TRBD1 (5 bases). The V and J ends lost 0 bases and 2 bases respectively, with 11 bases between them. There are 15 residues in the CDR3. CDR1 LGHNA and CDR2 YSLEER come from the germline V gene. The DNA for the CDR3 is TGCGCCAGCAGCCAAGATAGACAGAGCACCTACGAGCAGTACTTC. Its translation is CASSQDRQSTYEQYF.

This clone showed up just a few times. The J gene is TRBJ1-5, the V gene TRBV6-6; no firm D call. CDR1 and CDR2 (germline): MNHNY, SVGAGI (reference sequence). The CDR3 extends over 16 amino acids. Between the trimmed V and J ends, which lost 0 bases and 3 bases, there was a span of 12 bases. The CDR3 nucleotides are TGTGCCAGCAGTTACTCGAGTCGGGTCTTCAATCAGCCCCAGCATTTT. Residues: CASSYSSRVFNQPQHF.

The genes are TRBV7-9 and TRBJ1-4; D remains ambiguous. The V gene lost 1 base and the J gene lost 4 bases, with 4 bases spanning the gap. The CDR3 sequence is 13 residues long. The germline CDR1 and CDR2 sequences are SEHNR and FQNEAQ (reference sequence). Written as DNA, the CDR3 is TGTGCCAGCAGCTTAGTCTTTAATGAAAAACTGTTTTTT. It is translated as CASSLVFNEKLFF.

This clone was found once. The J gene is TRBJ1-1, the V gene TRBV11-1; D is possibly TRBD1 (5 bases). CDR3 length equals 13 residues. CDR1 and CDR2 from the germline V gene are SGHAT and FQDESV (reference sequence). The V end lost 0 bases, the J end lost 10 bases, and 12 bases lay between the germline ends. The CDR3 DNA reads TGTGCCAGCAGCTTAGCGGGGCCCTTCAGAGCTTTCTTT. Its protein is CASSLAGPFRAFF. Based on the CDR3 plus reference TRBV11-1 and TRBJ1-1, the full variable domain is EAEVAQSPRYKITEKSQAVAFWCDPISGHATLYWYRQILGQGPELLVQFQDESVVDDSQLPKDRFSAERLKGVDSTLKIQPAELGDSAMYLCASSLAGPFRAFFGQGTRLTVV.

This clone was seen a few times. The chain couples TRBV7-2 to TRBJ1-5; 9 bases agree with TRBD1. CDR3 size: 17 residues. The trim removed 5 bases at V and 0 bases at J, leaving 8 bases unmatched. Germline CDR1 is SGHTA and CDR2 is FQGNSA. The CDR3 nucleotides read TGTGCCAGCAGCCTTAGAGGGACAGGGATTAGCAATCAGCCCCAGCATTTT. Its translation is CASSLRGTGISNQPQHF.

V and J are TRBV4-2 and TRBJ2-1; D may be TRBD1 (5 bases). This CDR3 comprises 20 residues. Per the germline V gene, CDR1 is LGHNA and CDR2 is YNFKEQ. V was clipped by 0 bases and J by 4 bases, with 25 bases between them. The CDR3 region has the DNA TGTGCCAGCAGCCAAGATCCCCGCGATAAGAAGGGGCACGGTTACAATGAGCAGTTCTTC. It specifies CASSQDPRDKKGHGYNEQFF.

The chain links TRBV19 to TRBJ2-3; 10 bases are shared with TRBD2. The CDR3 contains 16 residues. The V gene end was trimmed by 5 bases and the J gene end by 1 base; junction bases not matched to a gene: 6. Germline V gene sequence: CDR1 LNHDA, CDR2 SQIVND (reference sequence). CDR3 coding DNA: TGTGCCAGTAGTGGGGCTAGCGGGGGTCGCACAGATACGCAGTATTTT. Translation: CASSGASGGRTDTQYF. The whole variable domain, remainder taken from reference TRBV19 and TRBJ2-3, is DGGITQSPKYLFRKEGQNVTLSCEQNLNHDAMYWYRQDPGQGLRLIYYSQIVNDFQKGDIAEGYSVSREKKESFPLTVTSAQKNPTAFYLCASSGASGGRTDTQYFGPGTRLTVL.

This clone has only a few counts. The chain carries TRBV10-2 and TRBJ1-1; possible D gene TRBD1, 5 bases. V lost 3 bases, J lost 1 base, and 6 bases lay in between. The germline V gene has CDR1 WSHSY and CDR2 SAAADI. The CDR3 spans 13 residues. The CDR3 spells CASSEDRNTEAFF. CDR3 DNA: TGCGCCAGCAGTGAAGACAGGAACACTGAAGCTTTCTTT.

The rearrangement joins TRBV10-1 to TRBJ1-2; D is possibly TRBD1 (6 bases). With 8 bases removed from V and 7 bases from J, the gap between germline ends came to 23 bases. Germline V CDR1 and CDR2: WNHNN, SYGVQD (reference sequence). The CDR3 has 15 amino acids. CDR3 DNA sequence: TGCGCCAGCCTGGGGGGGCTCCCCTTCTCATTTGGCTACACCTTC. Its translation is CASLGGLPFSFGYTF.

The V and J genes are TRBV10-1 and TRBJ2-7; D might be TRBD2 (5 bases). This CDR3 is 16 amino acids long. In germline, CDR1 is WNHNN, CDR2 SYGVQD (reference sequence). V lost 2 bases to trimming and J lost 3 bases, with 17 bases between them. For the CDR3, the DNA is TGCGCCAGCAGTGAGCCTTTAGGAGGCCGATTCTACGAGCAGTACTTC. Amino acid sequence: CASSEPLGGRFYEQYF.

The V and J genes are TRBV5-5 and TRBJ2-6; the D call may be TRBD1 or TRBD2 (6 bases each). Germline CDR1 SGHKS, CDR2 YYEKEE (reference sequence). Trimming cost V 4 bases and J 0 bases, with 14 bases left between them. This CDR3 is 17 amino acids long. The DNA of the CDR3 is TGTGCCAGCAGCCTCGGGGGCATTACCTCTGGGGCCAACGTCCTGACTTTC. This sequence encodes CASSLGGITSGANVLTF.

CDR3 coding DNA: TGTGCCAGCAGCTTTAATGAAGCGGACGAGCAGTACTTC. Protein: CASSFNEADEQYF. This chain joins TRBV5-4 and TRBJ2-7, with D tentatively TRBD2 (5 bases). V was trimmed by 2 bases and J by 5 bases, leaving 11 bases between them. The CDR3 runs to 13 residues. Germline V gives CDR1 SGHNT, CDR2 YYREEE (reference sequence).

This clone was detected only a few times. This chain links TRBV5-1 with TRBJ1-1; a possible D gene is TRBD1 (6 bases). This CDR3 comprises 16 residues. Germline CDR1 SGHRS, CDR2 YFSETQ. Deletions cut 0 bases from V and 0 bases from J, with 12 bases between. CDR3 amino acids: CASSLAGAGMNTEAFF. As DNA, the CDR3 is TGCGCCAGCAGCTTGGCAGGGGCGGGTATGAACACTGAAGCTTTCTTT.

This sequence joins TRBV7-9 and TRBJ1-1; 7 bases align to TRBD1. This CDR3 is 16 amino acids long. Germline V CDR1 and CDR2: SEHNR, FQNEAQ (reference sequence). The V and J ends lost 4 bases and 0 bases, in that order; junction bases with no gene match: 8. The CDR3 bases are TGTGCCAGCAGCTCTCCCGGGACAGTCATGAACACTGAAGCTTTCTTT. It is translated as CASSSPGTVMNTEAFF. Using reference TRBV7-9 and TRBJ1-1 for the parts outside the CDR3, the full variable domain is DTGVSQNPRHKITKRGQNVTFRCDPISEHNRLYWYRQTLGQGPEFLTYFQNEAQLEKSRLLSDRFSAERPKGSFSTLEIQRTEQGDSAMYLCASSSPGTVMNTEAFFGQGTRLTVV.

DNA of the CDR3: TGTGCCAGCAGCCCTAAAGGGACAGATAGCACAGATACGCAGTATTTT. The encoded protein is CASSPKGTDSTDTQYF. The chain links TRBV21-1 to TRBJ2-3; the table's D call, TRBD1, has no DNA check behind it. TRBV21-1 is annotated as a pseudogene. The CDR3 covers 16 residues.

The gene calls are TRBV19 and TRBJ2-1; 10 nucleotides agree with TRBD2. Unmatched junction bases numbered 12, after V lost 4 bases and J lost 6 bases. This CDR3 has 17 amino acids. Germline V CDR1 and CDR2: LNHDA, SQIVND (reference sequence). The CDR3 DNA is TGTGCCAGTAGTACCTCTGGGAGGAGCGGGGGGGCCAATGAGCAGTTCTTC. Translated, it gives CASSTSGRSGGANEQFF. The variable domain in full, completed from reference TRBV19 and TRBJ2-1, reads DGGITQSPKYLFRKEGQNVTLSCEQNLNHDAMYWYRQDPGQGLRLIYYSQIVNDFQKGDIAEGYSVSREKKESFPLTVTSAQKNPTAFYLCASSTSGRSGGANEQFFGPGTRLTVL.

The rearrangement joins TRBV19 to TRBJ1-5; no definite D call. The V gene lost 1 base and the J gene lost 7 bases, with 8 bases spanning the gap. The CDR3 contains 13 residues. Germline CDR1 and CDR2: LNHDA and SQIVND (reference sequence). Here the CDR3 reads CASSIGFGQPQHF. The DNA for the CDR3 is TGTGCCAGTAGTATAGGGTTCGGGCAGCCCCAGCATTTT.

The chain recombines TRBV7-2 with TRBJ2-3; possible D gene TRBD1, 6 bases. V lost 8 bases and J 10 bases, leaving 28 bases between the germline ends. Germline V CDR1 and CDR2: SGHTA, FQGNSA. The CDR3 is 16 amino acids. The CDR3 sequence is CASAQSEASGQRAQYF. Here the CDR3 DNA reads TGTGCCAGCGCCCAATCCGAGGCGAGCGGACAGAGGGCGCAGTATTTT.

CDR3 residues: CASSPPSVSYEQYF. The CDR3 DNA reads TGTGCCAGCTCACCACCGTCAGTTTCCTACGAGCAGTACTTC. This chain connects TRBV18 to TRBJ2-7; D call uncertain. The germline V and J ends were trimmed by 0 bases and 1 base, with 7 bases remaining between them. This CDR3 spans 14 amino acids. The germline V gene has CDR1 KGHSH and CDR2 LQKENI.

The V and J genes are TRBV5-6 and TRBJ2-3; D perhaps matches TRBD2 (6 bases). CDR3 length equals 16 residues. V gave up 0 bases and J gave up 6 bases, with 17 bases separating them. Per germline, CDR1 SGHDT and CDR2 YYEEEE. The CDR3 is CASSLGFGGSVDTQYF. CDR3 nucleotides: TGTGCCAGCAGCTTGGGTTTTGGAGGGTCAGTGGATACGCAGTATTTT.